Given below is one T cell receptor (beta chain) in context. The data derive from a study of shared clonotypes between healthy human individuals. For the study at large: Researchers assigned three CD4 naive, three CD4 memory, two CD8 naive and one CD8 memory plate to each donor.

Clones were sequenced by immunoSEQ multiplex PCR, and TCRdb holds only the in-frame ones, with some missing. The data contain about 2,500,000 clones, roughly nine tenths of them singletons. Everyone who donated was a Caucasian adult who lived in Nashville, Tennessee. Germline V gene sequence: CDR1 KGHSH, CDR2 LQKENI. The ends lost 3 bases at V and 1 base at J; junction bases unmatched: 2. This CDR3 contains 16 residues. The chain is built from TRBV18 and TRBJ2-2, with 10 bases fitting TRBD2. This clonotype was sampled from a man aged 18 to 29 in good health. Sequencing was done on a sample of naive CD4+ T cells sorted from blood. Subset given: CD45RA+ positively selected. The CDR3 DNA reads TGTGCCAGCTCACCCAGACTAGCGGGGAACACCGGGGAGCTGTTTTTT. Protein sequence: CASSPRLAGNTGELFF.